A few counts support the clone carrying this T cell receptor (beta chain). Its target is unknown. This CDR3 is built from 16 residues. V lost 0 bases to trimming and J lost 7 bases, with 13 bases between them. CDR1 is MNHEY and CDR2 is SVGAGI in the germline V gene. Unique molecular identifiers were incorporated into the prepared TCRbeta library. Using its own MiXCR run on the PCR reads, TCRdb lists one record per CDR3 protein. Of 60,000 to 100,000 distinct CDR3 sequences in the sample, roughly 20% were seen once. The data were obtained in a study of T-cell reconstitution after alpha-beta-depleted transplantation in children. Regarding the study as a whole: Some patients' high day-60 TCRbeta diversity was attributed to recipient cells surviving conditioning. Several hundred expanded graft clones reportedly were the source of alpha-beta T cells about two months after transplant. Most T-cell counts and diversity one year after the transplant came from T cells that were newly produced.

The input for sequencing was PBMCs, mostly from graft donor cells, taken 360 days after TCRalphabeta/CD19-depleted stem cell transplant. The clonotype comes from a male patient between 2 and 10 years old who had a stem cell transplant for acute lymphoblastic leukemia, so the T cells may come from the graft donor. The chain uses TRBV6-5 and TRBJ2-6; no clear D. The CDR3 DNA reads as TGTGCCAGCAGTTACTCGAAAGGGAAAGAAGCCAACGTCCTGACTTTC. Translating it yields CASSYSKGKEANVLTF.